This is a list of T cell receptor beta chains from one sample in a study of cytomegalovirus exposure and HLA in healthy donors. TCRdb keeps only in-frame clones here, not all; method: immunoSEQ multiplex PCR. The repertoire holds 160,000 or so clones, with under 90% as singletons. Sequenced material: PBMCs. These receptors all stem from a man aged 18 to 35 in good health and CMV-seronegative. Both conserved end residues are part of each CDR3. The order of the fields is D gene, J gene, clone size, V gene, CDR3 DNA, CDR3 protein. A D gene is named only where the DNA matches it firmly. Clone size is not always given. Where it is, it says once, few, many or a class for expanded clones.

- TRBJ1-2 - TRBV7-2 TGTGCCAGCAGCCCCCCTGCGTGGGGGGGTAATGGCTACACCTTC CASSPPAWGGNGYTF
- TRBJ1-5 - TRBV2 TGTGCCAGCAGTGATTGGGCCAATAGCAATCAGCCCCAGCATTTT CASSDWANSNQPQHF
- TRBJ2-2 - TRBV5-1 TGCGCCAGCAGAGGCACAGGCAACACCGGGGAGCTGTTTTTT CASRGTGNTGELFF
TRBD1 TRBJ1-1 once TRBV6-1 TGTGCCAGCAGTACGGGACAGGGGGCTAGCACTGAAGCTTTCTTT CASSTGQGASTEAFF
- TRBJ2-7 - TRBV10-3 TGTGCCATCTCCCCAGGGATCTACGAGCAGTACTTC CAISPGIYEQYF
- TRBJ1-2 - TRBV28 TGTGCCAGCAGCCTTGGCGGCTATGGCTACACCTTC CASSLGGYGYTF
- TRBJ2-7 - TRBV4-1 TGCGCCAGCAGCCAAGAGCAGGGTGGACCCTACGAGCAGTACTTC CASSQEQGGPYEQYF
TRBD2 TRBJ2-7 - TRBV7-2 TGTGCCAGCAGCAGGGGGACTAGCGGGAACCCCTACGAGCAGTACTTC CASSRGTSGNPYEQYF
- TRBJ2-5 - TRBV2 TGTGCCAGCAGGACTGCTACCCAAGAGACCCAGTACTTC CASRTATQETQYF
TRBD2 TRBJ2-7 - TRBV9 TGTGCCAGCAGCCCCCGAGGGCGGGAGGCCTACGAGCAGTACTTC CASSPRGREAYEQYF
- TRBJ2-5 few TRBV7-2 TGTGCCACCCTAGGGGGACAAGAGACCCAGTACTTC CATLGGQETQYF
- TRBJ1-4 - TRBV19 TGTGCCAGTAGTATAGGGGGCAGGTTTGGCGAAAAACTGTTTTTT CASSIGGRFGEKLFF
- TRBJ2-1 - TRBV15 TGTGCCACCAGCAGAGATGCGACTAGCTCCTACAATGAGCAGTTCTTC CATSRDATSSYNEQFF
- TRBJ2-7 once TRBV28 TGTGCCAGCAGTTCGGCCGCCAGGGGTGTCTCCTACGAGCAGTACTTC CASSSAARGVSYEQYF
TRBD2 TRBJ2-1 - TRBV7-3 TGTGCCAGCAGCTTAAGGGGTTATGGGCTAGCGGAGTACAATGAGCAGTTCTTC CASSLRGYGLAEYNEQFF
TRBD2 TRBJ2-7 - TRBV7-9 TGTGCCAGCAGCGGCTCGGGACTAGAGGGCGAGCAGTACTTC CASSGSGLEGEQYF
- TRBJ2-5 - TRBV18 TGTGCCAGCTCACTGGGGCCGGAGGAGACCCAGTACTTC CASSLGPEETQYF
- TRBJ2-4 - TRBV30 TGTGCCTGGAGTCCGGGTCTCCTAGCCAAAAACATTCAGTACTTC CAWSPGLLAKNIQYF
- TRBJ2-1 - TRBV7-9 TGTGCCAGCAGCTTAGTGGGAGCCAGAGACACTGTCTCCTACAATGAGCAGTTCTTC CASSLVGARDTVSYNEQFF
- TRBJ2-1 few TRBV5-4 TGTGCCAGCAGCTTGGCCCGGACTCTTCCACATGAGCAGTTCTTC CASSLARTLPHEQFF
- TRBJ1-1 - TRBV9 TGTGCCAGCAGCCCCGGGGGGGGAAGAGGGCACACTGAAGCTTTCTTT CASSPGGGRGHTEAFF
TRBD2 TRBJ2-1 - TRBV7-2 TGTGCCAGCAGCTTAGCGCTGGGTAGCGGGAGGGGCAATGAGCAGTTCTTC CASSLALGSGRGNEQFF
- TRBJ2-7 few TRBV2 TGTGCCAGCAGTGAAGCGGGCGGGGGGACAGCGGCGCCCTACTACGAGCAGTACTTC CASSEAGGGTAAPYYEQYF
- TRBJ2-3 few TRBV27 TGTGCCAGCAGTCCCGGACAGACAGATACGCAGTATTTT CASSPGQTDTQYF
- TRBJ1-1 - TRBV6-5 TGTGCCAGCAGTTACTCGGGCCAGTGGAACACTGAAGCTTTCTTT CASSYSGQWNTEAFF
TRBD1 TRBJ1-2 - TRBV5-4 TGTGCCAGCAGCACCGCGGACAGGGTAAACGGCTACACCTTC CASSTADRVNGYTF
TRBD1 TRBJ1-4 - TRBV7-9 TGTGCCAGCAGCCGTCCAGGGACAGGGATGCGGGAAAAACTGTTTTTT CASSRPGTGMREKLFF
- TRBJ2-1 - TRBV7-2 TGTGCCAGCAGCCGGGGGCTAGCGGCCTCCTACAATGAGCAGTTCTTC CASSRGLAASYNEQFF
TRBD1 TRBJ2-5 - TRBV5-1 TGCGCCAGCAGCTTGGGGACAGGGGTATCGGAGACCCAGTACTTC CASSLGTGVSETQYF
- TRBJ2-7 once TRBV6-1 TGTGCCAGCAGCGCCCCGACTCTGATCTACGAGCAGTACTTC CASSAPTLIYEQYF
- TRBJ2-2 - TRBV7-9 TGTGCCAGCAGCTTAGGATCATACATGGGCCCGCTGGAGGCGGGGGAGCTGTTTTTT CASSLGSYMGPLEAGELFF
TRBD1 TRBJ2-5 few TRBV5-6 TGTGCCAGCAGCTTGGCCGGGACAGGGGGGCAGGAGACCCAGTACTTC CASSLAGTGGQETQYF
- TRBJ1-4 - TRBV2 TGTGCCAGCAGTGTACGGTATGAAAAACTGTTTTTT CASSVRYEKLFF
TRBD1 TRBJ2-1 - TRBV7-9 TGTGCCAGCAGGCCTTCGACAGGGGACAATGAGCAGTTCTTC CASRPSTGDNEQFF
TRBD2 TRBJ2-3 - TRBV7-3 TGTGCCAGCAGCCCAGGGGTAGCGGGAGGGGGGCGAGATACGCAGTATTTT CASSPGVAGGGRDTQYF
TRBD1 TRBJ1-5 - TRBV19 TGTGCCAGTAGTATAGGCCGGGACAGAAGGCGCAATCAGCCCCAGCATTTT CASSIGRDRRRNQPQHF
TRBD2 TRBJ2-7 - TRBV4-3 TGCGCCAGCAGCCAAGAGGGGACTAGCGGGATCTACGAGCAGTACTTC CASSQEGTSGIYEQYF
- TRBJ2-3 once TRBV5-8 TGTGCCAGCAGCCTACAGGGCCACACAGATACGCAGTATTTT CASSLQGHTDTQYF
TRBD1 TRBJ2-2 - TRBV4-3 TGCGCCAGCAGCCGGGACAGGGGGCGCTTAGGGGAGCTGTTTTTT CASSRDRGRLGELFF
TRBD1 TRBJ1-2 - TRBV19 TGTGCCAGTCTGAATTCAGGGGGCAACGGCTACACCTTC CASLNSGGNGYTF
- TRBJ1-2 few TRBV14 TGTGCCAGCAGCCAAGAAGTGCAGGGGACAAACTATGGCTACACCTTC CASSQEVQGTNYGYTF
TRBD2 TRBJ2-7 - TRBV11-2 TGTACCAGCAGCAGAGCTGGGTCTAGCGGAACCTACGAGCAGTACTTC CTSSRAGSSGTYEQYF
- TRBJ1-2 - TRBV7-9 TGTGCCAGCAGCTTAGCAGCGCGAGGAGGCTACACCTTC CASSLAARGGYTF
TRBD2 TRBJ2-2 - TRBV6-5 TGTGCCAGCAGTCCCCGAGCGGGAGTGGGCGGGGAGCTGTTTTTT CASSPRAGVGGELFF
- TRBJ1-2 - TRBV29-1 TGCAGCGTTGAAGCCCAACCCGGGGTCTGGCATGGCTACACCTTC CSVEAQPGVWHGYTF
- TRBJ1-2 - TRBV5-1 TGCGCCAGCAGCCAGGGTTCGATTAGCCCTAACTATGGCTACACCTTC CASSQGSISPNYGYTF
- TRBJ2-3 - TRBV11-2 TGTGCCAGCAGCTTAGATACAGGCCTAAGCACAGATACGCAGTATTTT CASSLDTGLSTDTQYF
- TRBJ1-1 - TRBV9 TGTGCCAGCAGCGTAGCAGGGGAGGGTGAAGCTTTCTTT CASSVAGEGEAFF
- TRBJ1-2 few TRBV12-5 TGTGCTAGTGGTCGGGAAGAGGGCTATGGCTACACCTTC CASGREEGYGYTF
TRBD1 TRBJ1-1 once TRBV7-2 TGTGCCAGCAGCCCCAATGGACAGGGGACTGAAGCTTTCTTT CASSPNGQGTEAFF
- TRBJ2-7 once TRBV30 TGTGCCTGGAGTGGGGGCAACGAGCAGTACTTC CAWSGGNEQYF
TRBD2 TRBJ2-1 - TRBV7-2 TGTGCCAGCAGCTTCAGCGGGGGGGCTTGGGTTGAGCAGTTCTTC CASSFSGGAWVEQFF
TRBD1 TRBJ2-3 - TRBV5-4 TGTGCCAGCAGCTTGAGCGACAGGGAAGATACGCAGTATTTT CASSLSDREDTQYF
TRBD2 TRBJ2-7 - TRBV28 TGTGCCAGCAGCACCCGGACTAGAGGTGGGAACGAGCAGTACTTC CASSTRTRGGNEQYF
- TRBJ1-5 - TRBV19 TGTGCCAGTAACCTGGCAGCGGGTGCCAATCAGCCCCAGCATTTT CASNLAAGANQPQHF
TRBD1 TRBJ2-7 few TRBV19 TGTGCCAGTAGTTGGACAGGGGGCAGCTACGAGCAGTACTTC CASSWTGGSYEQYF
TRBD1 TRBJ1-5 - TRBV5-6 TGTGCCAGCAGCTTGGGGACAGGAAACTATCAGCCCCAGCATTTT CASSLGTGNYQPQHF
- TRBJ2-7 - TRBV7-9 TGTGCCTGGGGCTCCATGGCCCAAAAGGACGAGCAGTACTTC CAWGSMAQKDEQYF
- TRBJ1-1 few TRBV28 TGTGCCAGCAGCTCCCCCACTGAAGCTTTCTTT CASSSPTEAFF
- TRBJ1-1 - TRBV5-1 TGCGCCAGCACCGGGGGGTCCCGTGAAGCTTTCTTT CASTGGSREAFF